Described below is a single T cell receptor beta chain sequence and its context. Its antigen is still unknown. There are no base qualities to consult, and no much larger clone falls within one base. The donors were 40 or so Caucasian individuals from Russia, aged roughly 6 to 100 years, who were systemically healthy. Each donor gave approximately 9.4 milliliters of peripheral blood, drawn into EDTA-treated Vacutainer tubes. Ficoll-Paque density-gradient centrifugation was used to isolate PBMCs, with at least 7 million per sample. Total RNA was extracted from PBMCs with Trizol reagent, with at least 5 micrograms obtained per sample. For every donor, flow cytometry on a PBMC aliquot measured the percentage of naive CD45RAhigh/CD27high T cells. The sample comes from a study of blood T cells in healthy people across ages (dated by TCRdb to between 2015 and 2016). Study-wide context: In model experiments, roughly one uniquely barcoded TCR beta cDNA molecule per two T cells was captured by template switching. The donors were split into four age groups: young (average 16 years), middle-aged (around 40), aged (more than 60) and long-lived (over 75). To avoid experimental bias, donors of different ages were spread randomly across the sequencing lanes. Using deep sequencing normalized with unique cDNA molecular identifiers, the study measured how TCR beta repertoire diversity changes with age. Two additional independent replicas of 1 million unique cDNA reads from the same blood draw were analyzed for two donors (one aged 18 to 30 and one aged 80 or older).

The method was 5' RACE. The reads were generated on an Illumina HiSeq 2500. A second about 7 to 12 cycle PCR used a sample-barcoded 5' primer and a J-beta primer mix. Each TCR beta cDNA molecule received a unique molecular identifier from a template-switch 5' adaptor carrying 12 random nucleotides. Each sample yielded at least 2.5 million CDR3-containing paired-end reads. The Mint cDNA synthesis kit, primed by a TRBC-specific oligonucleotide, was used to synthesize first-strand cDNA from all RNA. Following uracil-DNA glycosylase treatment, a first 18-cycle PCR with universal primers M1SS and BC2_uni_R was performed on all cDNA. The original methods were these. For normalization, 1 million high-quality reads were randomly selected from each sample, with every read carrying a distinct molecular identifier. Reads sharing molecular identifiers were discarded rather than binned into consensus sequences. MiTCR, set to a Q25 quality threshold and the strictest error-elimination algorithm, was used for CDR3 identification, clonotype clustering and error correction. A nonparametric unseen species model with Euler transformation was used to estimate lower-bound total TCR beta diversity. TCRdb applied fastp at Q25 and MiXCR to the public reads, then kept only in-frame beta chains. Rows merge per CDR3 protein into single entries with the most common DNA and genes. The V and J calls were not made by the authors but by TCRdb's processing. The sample has about 1.6 million distinct CDR3 sequences on record, approximately 32% of them singletons. The ten largest clones represent approximately 10% of the sample.

Results the study describes overall, beyond this receptor: A strong correlation was found between observed TCR beta diversity and the percentage of naive T cells measured by flow cytometry. Estimates of total diversity from one million sequenced T cells were regarded as lower bounds and underestimates. Donor CMV infection status was unknown, potentially confounding age-related changes in expanded clonotypes. Compared with the aged group, the long-lived group had more naive CD4+ T cells, fewer expanded clones and increased TCR diversity, a pattern suggesting age selection. Conclusive comparison of naive and antigen-experienced compartments was prevented by the profiling of bulk unsorted PBMCs. Observed TCR beta diversity per million T cells fell roughly linearly with age, and a significant reduction was already apparent by age roughly 40.

The sample taken for sequencing was blood. The receptor's source is a woman in her twenties or thirties in good health.

The CDR3 protein is CASTPRTGVRDTQYF. At the DNA level, the sequence is TGTGCCAGCACGCCTCGGACAGGGGTTAGAGATACGCAGTATTTT. Here the chain combines TRBV2 and TRBJ2-3, and TRBD1 matches 9 of the central bases. For this chain, trimming is 7 bases at the V end and 5 bases at the J end, and the number of junction bases without a gene match is 10. Taken from cysteine to phenylalanine, the CDR3 has 15 residues. Left in the record is the CDR3 DNA by itself, 45 bases read in frame from the first base. CDR1 SNHLY and CDR2 FYNNEI were looked up in the germline V gene.